These 26 T cell receptor beta chains share one sample of origin, sequenced in a study of tumor and adjacent non-tumor tissue in lung cancer. Three rounds of nested PCR, following a modified ARM-PCR protocol, produced the TCRbeta library. TCRdb passed the multiplex PCR reads through MiXCR, listing each CDR3 protein once. The data show approximately 120,000 distinct CDR3 sequences, roughly 74% seen once. The template was RNA from unsorted bulk tissue. Sequenced material: lung tumor tissue. The origin of the receptors is a woman aged 60-70 years with non-small cell lung cancer.

Concerning this clonotype itself: At one of its ends the junction is not consistent with the germline gene, which may arise from a read error. The chain carries TRBV11-3 and TRBJ2-1; D possibly uses TRBD1 or TRBD2 (6 bases each). Germline V gives CDR1 SGHNT, CDR2 YENEEA. CDR3 length: 14 amino acids. Here the CDR3 DNA reads TGTGCCACCTCCCTAGGGGGGCCTAACATTGAGCAATTCTTC. This translates into CATSLGGPNIEQFF.

With regard to this clonotype: The junction does not match germline at one end; this may be a read error. This chain joins TRBV29-1 and TRBJ2-4, with 8 positions matching TRBD1. The CDR3 contains 12 residues. CDR1 is SQVTM and CDR2 is ANQGSEA in the germline V gene. This CDR3 reads CSVARGLNIQYF. DNA of the CDR3: TGTAGCGTTGCCAGGGGGCTTAACATTCAGTACTTC.

As for this clonotype: Germline and junction disagree at one end, which may indicate a read error. V usage is TRBV6-1 and J usage is TRBJ2-5; D unclear. This CDR3 spans 15 amino acids. In germline, CDR1 is MNHNS, CDR2 SASEGT. CDR3 region: CASGDSRRKQETQYF. The CDR3 bases are TGTGCCAGCGGTGATAGTCGGCGGAAGCAAGAGACCCAATACTTC.

The chain has TRBV14 and TRBJ2-1; a possible D gene is TRBD2 (5 bases). Germline CDR1 is SGHDN and CDR2 is FVKESK. Trimming removed 7 bases at V and 8 bases at J, with 24 bases between. The CDR3 loop spans 16 amino acids. The CDR3 DNA reads TGTGCCAGCAACCATGATCAAGGAGGAGTAAGGTATGAGCAGTTCTTC. This gives the protein CASNHDQGGVRYEQFF.

To note about this clonotype: This may arise from a read error, as a much more abundant clone is one base away. The rearrangement joins TRBV20-1 to TRBJ1-5; 8 positions agree with TRBD1. The J segment lost 2 bases and the V segment lost 4 bases, leaving 4 bases of the junction unmatched. Germline CDR1 reads DFQATT; CDR2 reads SNEGSKA (reference sequence). CDR3 length equals 14 residues. The CDR3: CSAITGGGNQPQHF. CDR3 DNA sequence: TGCAGTGCTATAACAGGGGGAGGCAATCAGCCCCAGCATTTT.

Concerning this clonotype itself: A much bigger clone sits one base away, suggesting this may be a read error. This sequence joins TRBV6-2 or TRBV6-3 and TRBJ2-1, with 8 positions matching TRBD1. The germline gives CDR1 MNHEY, CDR2 SVGEGT. The CDR3 runs 13 residues. This chain's CDR3 is CANSSQDREEQFF. DNA of the CDR3: TGTGCCAACAGTTCCCAGGACAGGGAGGAGCAGTTCTTC.

Concerning this clonotype: The junction departs from germline at one end; a sequencing error may be responsible. The chain joins TRBV20-1 to TRBJ2-1; 7 nucleotides match TRBD1. Germline-derived CDR1 and CDR2 are DFQATT and SNEGSKA (reference sequence). The CDR3 is 15 amino acids. This CDR3 reads CIASDRTRSYNEQFF. CDR3 nucleotide sequence: TGTATTGCTTCGGACAGGACACGCTCCTACAATGAGCAGTTCTTC.

V gene TRBV29-1 combines with J gene TRBJ1-2, with TRBD1 matching over 10 bases. V trimming: 8 bases; J trimming: 10 bases; junction bases outside the gene matches: 16. The CDR3 extends over 14 amino acids. Germline CDR1 is SQVTM and CDR2 is ANQGSEA. The CDR3 loop is CSMNRTGGKNDYTF. CDR3 DNA sequence: TGCAGCATGAATCGGACAGGGGGAAAGAATGACTACACCTTC.

In the case of this clonotype: One end of the junction varies from germline; a read error may be responsible. This chain links TRBV10-1 with TRBJ2-7; 7 nucleotides agree with TRBD2. This CDR3 is built from 15 residues. In germline, CDR1 is WNHNN, CDR2 SYGVQD (reference sequence). The CDR3 sequence: CASIKEGGNSYEQYF. DNA for the CDR3: TGCGCCAGCATCAAGGAGGGAGGGAATTCATACGAGCAGTATTTC.

In regard to this clonotype: The junction does not match germline at one end; this may be a read error. The chain joins TRBV20-1 to TRBJ2-7; 9 bases line up with TRBD1. The CDR3 totals 14 residues. In germline, CDR1 is DFQATT, CDR2 SNEGSKA (reference sequence). DNA for the CDR3: TGCAATGCTATTACAAGGACAGGGGACTGCGAGCAGTACTTC. It encodes CNAITRTGDCEQYF.

This clonotype was observed at least ten times. V and J are TRBV20-1 and TRBJ2-1; the match to TRBD2 covers 11 bases. The length of the CDR3 is 15 residues. Germline V lookup: CDR1 DFQATT, CDR2 SNEGSKA (reference sequence). Losses at the gene ends were 6 bases for V and 7 bases for J; bases not matched to a gene: 11. CDR3 coding DNA: TGCAGTGCCCTTGCGACTAGCGGGAAACGAAATGAGCAGTTCTTC. Amino acids: CSALATSGKRNEQFF.

On this clonotype itself: Given a much more abundant clone one base away, this may be a read error. The CDR3 does not end in the conserved phenylalanine or tryptophan, so this is likely a read error. V is TRBV28 and J is TRBJ1-2; no reliable D call. V lost 4 bases and J 4 bases, leaving 4 bases between the germline ends. From germline, CDR1 is MDHEN and CDR2 SYDVKM. The CDR3 contains 11 residues. As DNA, the CDR3 is TGTGCCAGCAGTTACTTCTATGGCTACACCTCC. Its translation is CASSYFYGYTS.

A word on this clonotype: A much larger clone lies a single base off, so this may be a read error. This rearrangement joins TRBV20-1 to TRBJ2-2; D ambiguous. This CDR3 region has 18 residues. V was clipped by 6 bases and J by 5 bases, with 28 bases between them. Germline-derived CDR1 and CDR2 are DFQATT and SNEGSKA (reference sequence). CDR3 DNA: TGCAGTGCCCAGGAGCCCATTTCCCCAAAGGCTTGGACCGGGGAGCTGTTTTTT. Translation: CSAQEPISPKAWTGELFF.

This clonotype appeared a single time. Being one base from a much bigger clone, this may be a read error. The J gene is TRBJ2-1, the V gene TRBV20-1; D unresolved. Germline assignment: CDR1 DFQATT and CDR2 SNEGSKA (reference sequence). This CDR3 region has 13 residues. CDR3 protein: CSANIDIRNEHFF. CDR3 in DNA: TGCAGTGCTAATATAGATATCAGGAATGAGCACTTCTTC.

This clonotype was counted only a few times. The junction departs from the called germline gene at one end, perhaps through a read error. This chain uses TRBV20-1 with TRBJ2-3; the match to TRBD2 covers 8 bases. There are 15 residues in the CDR3. Germline loops: CDR1 DFQATT, CDR2 SNEGSKA (reference sequence). CDR3 amino acids: CRPSPGSGITDTQYF. CDR3 nucleotide sequence: TGCAGGCCAAGTCCTGGTAGCGGGATCACAGATACGCAGTATTTC.

This clonotype was recorded many times. The chain employs TRBV29-1 and TRBJ1-6; 7 nucleotides agree with TRBD1. CDR1 and CDR2 (germline): SQVTM, ANQGSEA. The length of the CDR3 is 14 residues. V trimming: 4 bases; J trimming: 6 bases; junction bases outside the gene matches: 6. The CDR3, as DNA: TGCAGCGTTGGGGAGACAGGGCCTAATTCACCCCTCCACTTT. Amino acids: CSVGETGPNSPLHF.

This rearrangement joins TRBV11-2 to TRBJ2-2; D perhaps matches TRBD1 (5 bases). Trimming pared 5 bases from V and 4 bases from J, leaving 14 bases between. The CDR3 sequence is 15 residues long. Germline CDR1 reads SGHAT; CDR2 reads FQNNGV. CDR3 residues: CASSLQTARTGELFF. For the CDR3, the DNA is TGTGCCAGCAGCCTACAGACAGCGCGCACCGGGGAGCTGTTTTTT.

A word on this clonotype: This may arise from a read error, as a much more abundant clone is one base away. The V gene is TRBV28, the J gene TRBJ1-3; the D gene is possibly TRBD1 (5 bases). V gave up 6 bases and J gave up 8 bases, with 23 bases separating them. The CDR3 has 16 amino acids. Germline CDR1 MDHEN, CDR2 SYDVKM. For the CDR3, the DNA is TGTGCCAGCAGGAAGTTGGGGGGAAACGGTGAGGACACCATATATTTT. It translates to CASRKLGGNGEDTIYF.

This chain uses TRBV12-3 or TRBV12-4 with TRBJ1-2; tentative D call: TRBD1 (5 bases). The CDR3 is 15 residues long. This CDR3 is CTNSSGTVGDYGYTF. The CDR3, as DNA: TGTACCAACAGTTCCGGGACGGTTGGGGACTATGGCTACACCTTC.

Worth noting for this clonotype: The junction does not match germline at one end; this may be a read error. The CDR3 DNA reads TGTGCCAGCTGCTTAGCGACAGGGGTCTTAAGTAGGTTCTTC. Encoded protein: CASCLATGVLSRFF. V and J are TRBV11-2 and TRBJ2-1, with TRBD1 matching 8 bases. This CDR3 spans 14 amino acids. Per the germline V gene, CDR1 is SGHAT and CDR2 is FQNNGV. The whole variable domain, filled in from reference TRBV11-2 and TRBJ2-1, reads EAGVAQSPRYKIIEKRQSVAFWCNPISGHATLYWYQQILGQGPKLLIQFQNNGVVDDSQLPKDRFSAERLKGVDSTLKIQPAKLEDSAVYLCASCLATGVLSRFFGPGTRLTVL.

This clonotype was detected a few times. A much bigger clone sits one base away, suggesting this may be a read error. This chain uses TRBV28 with TRBJ1-2, with unresolved D. CDR1 and CDR2 from the germline V gene are MDHEN and SYDVKM. CDR3 length: 13 amino acids. As DNA, the CDR3 is TGTACCAGCAGTTTCAGCGCTAACTATGGCTACACCTTC. Translated, it gives CTSSFSANYGYTF.

With respect to this clonotype: Just one base apart from a much larger clone, this may be a read error. The chain carries TRBV4-1 and TRBJ1-1; 9 bases fit TRBD1. The CDR3 is 15 amino acids. Germline-derived CDR1 and CDR2 are MGHRA and YSYEKL. With V trimmed by 4 bases and J by 4 bases, 7 bases remained unmatched. The CDR3 reads CASSLPTGGITEAFF. The CDR3 DNA follows: TGCGCCAGCAGCCTCCCGACAGGGGGGATCACTGAAGCTTTCTTT.

This clonotype was observed a handful of times. The chain has TRBV28 and TRBJ1-5; D gene ambiguous. The CDR3 has 12 amino acids. With 2 bases removed from V and 5 bases from J, the gap between germline ends came to 4 bases. Germline CDR1 is MDHEN and CDR2 is SYDVKM. Here the CDR3 reads CASSLVHQPQHF. CDR3 bases: TGTGCCAGCAGTTTAGTGCATCAGCCCCAGCATTTT.

With respect to this clonotype: The junction differs from germline at one of its ends, possibly a read error. The genes are TRBV11-1 and TRBJ1-2; D unresolved. CDR3 length: 14 amino acids. The germline V gene has CDR1 SGHAT and CDR2 FQDESV (reference sequence). The chain's CDR3 is CTSSSKGLLYGYTF. As DNA, the CDR3 is TGTACCAGCAGCTCAAAGGGCCTGCTCTATGGCTACACCTTC. The variable domain in full, completed from reference TRBV11-1 and TRBJ1-2, reads EAEVAQSPRYKITEKSQAVAFWCDPISGHATLYWYRQILGQGPELLVQFQDESVVDDSQLPKDRFSAERLKGVDSTLKIQPAELGDSAMYLCTSSSKGLLYGYTFGSGTRLTVV.

Details on this clonotype: Mismatch with germline at one junction end may stem from a read error. The chain uses TRBV20-1 and TRBJ2-3; a possible D gene is TRBD2 (5 bases). CDR1 is DFQATT and CDR2 is SNEGSKA in the germline V gene (reference sequence). This CDR3 is 14 amino acids long. Written as DNA, the CDR3 is TGCAGTGCTGGACTTGCTGAAAGCAGAGATACGCAGTATTTT. It yields the protein CSAGLAESRDTQYF.

To note about this clonotype: This clone may be a read error of a much larger clone one base away. The chain recombines TRBV6-6 with TRBJ2-7, with D uncertain. Germline values: CDR1 MNHNY, CDR2 SVGAGI (reference sequence). Deletions cut 7 bases from V and 7 bases from J, with 11 bases between. CDR3 size: 11 residues. Written as DNA, the CDR3 is TGTGCCAGCAATTCCCAGAGGGAGCAGTACTTC. The encoded protein is CASNSQREQYF.